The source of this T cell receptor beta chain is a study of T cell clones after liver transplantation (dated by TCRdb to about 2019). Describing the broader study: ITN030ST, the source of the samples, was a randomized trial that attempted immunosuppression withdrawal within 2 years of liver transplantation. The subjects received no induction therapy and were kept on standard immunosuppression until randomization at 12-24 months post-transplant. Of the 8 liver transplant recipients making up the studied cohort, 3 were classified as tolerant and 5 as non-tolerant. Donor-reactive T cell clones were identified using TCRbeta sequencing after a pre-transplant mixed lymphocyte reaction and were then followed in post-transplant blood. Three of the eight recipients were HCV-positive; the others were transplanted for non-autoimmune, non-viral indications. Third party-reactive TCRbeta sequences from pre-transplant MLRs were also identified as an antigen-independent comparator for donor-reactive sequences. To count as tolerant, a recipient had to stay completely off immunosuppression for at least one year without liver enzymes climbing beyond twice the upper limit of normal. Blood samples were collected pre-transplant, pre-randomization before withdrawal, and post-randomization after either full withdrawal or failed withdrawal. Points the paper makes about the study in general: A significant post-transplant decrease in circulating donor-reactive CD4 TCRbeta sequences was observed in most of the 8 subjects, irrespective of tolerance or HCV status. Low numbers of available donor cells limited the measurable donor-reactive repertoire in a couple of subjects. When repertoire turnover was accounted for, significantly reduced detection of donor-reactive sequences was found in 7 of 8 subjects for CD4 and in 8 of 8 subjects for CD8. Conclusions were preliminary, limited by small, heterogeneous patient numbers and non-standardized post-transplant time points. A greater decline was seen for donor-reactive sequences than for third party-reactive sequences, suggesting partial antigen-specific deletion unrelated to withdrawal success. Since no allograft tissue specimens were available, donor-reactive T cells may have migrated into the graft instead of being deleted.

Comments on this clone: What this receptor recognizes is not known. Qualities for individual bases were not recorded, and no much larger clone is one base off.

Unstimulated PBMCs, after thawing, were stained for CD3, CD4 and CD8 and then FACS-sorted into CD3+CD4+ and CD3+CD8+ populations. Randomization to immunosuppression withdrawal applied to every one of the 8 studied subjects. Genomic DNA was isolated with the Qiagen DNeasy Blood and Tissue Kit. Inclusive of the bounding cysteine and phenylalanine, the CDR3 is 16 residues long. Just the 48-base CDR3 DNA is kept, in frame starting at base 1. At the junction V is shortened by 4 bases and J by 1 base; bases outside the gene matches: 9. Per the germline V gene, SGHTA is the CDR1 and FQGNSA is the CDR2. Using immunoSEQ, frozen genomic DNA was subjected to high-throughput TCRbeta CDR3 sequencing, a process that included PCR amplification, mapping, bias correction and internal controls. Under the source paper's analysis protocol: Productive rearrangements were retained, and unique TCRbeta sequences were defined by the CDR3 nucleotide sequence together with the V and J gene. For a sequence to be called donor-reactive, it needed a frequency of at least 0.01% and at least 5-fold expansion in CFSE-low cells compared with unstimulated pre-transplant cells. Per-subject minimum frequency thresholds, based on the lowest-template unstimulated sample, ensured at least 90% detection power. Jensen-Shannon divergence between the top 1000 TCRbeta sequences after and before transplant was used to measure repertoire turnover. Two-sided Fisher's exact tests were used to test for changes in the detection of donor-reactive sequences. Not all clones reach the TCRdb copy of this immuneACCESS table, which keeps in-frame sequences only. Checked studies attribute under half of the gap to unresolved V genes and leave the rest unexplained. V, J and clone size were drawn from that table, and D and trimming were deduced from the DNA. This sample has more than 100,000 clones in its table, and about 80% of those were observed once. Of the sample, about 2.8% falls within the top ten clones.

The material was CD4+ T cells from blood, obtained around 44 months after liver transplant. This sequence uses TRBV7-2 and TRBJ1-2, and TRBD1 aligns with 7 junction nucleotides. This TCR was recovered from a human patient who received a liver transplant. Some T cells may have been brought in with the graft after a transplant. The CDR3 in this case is CASSSALGGVNYGYTF. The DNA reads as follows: TGTGCCAGCAGCTCAGCCTTAGGGGGCGTTAACTATGGCTACACCTTC.